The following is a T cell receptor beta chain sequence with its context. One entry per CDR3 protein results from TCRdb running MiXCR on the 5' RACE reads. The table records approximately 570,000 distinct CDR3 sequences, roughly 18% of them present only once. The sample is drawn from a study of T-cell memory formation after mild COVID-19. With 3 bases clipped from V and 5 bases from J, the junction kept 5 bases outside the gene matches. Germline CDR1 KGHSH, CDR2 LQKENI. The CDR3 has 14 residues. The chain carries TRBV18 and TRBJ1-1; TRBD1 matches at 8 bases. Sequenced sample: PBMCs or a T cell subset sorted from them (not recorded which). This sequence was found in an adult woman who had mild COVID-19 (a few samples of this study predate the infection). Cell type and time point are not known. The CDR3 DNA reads TGTGCCAGCTCACCGACAGGGGTGAGAACTGAAGCTTTCTTT. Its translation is CASSPTGVRTEAFF.